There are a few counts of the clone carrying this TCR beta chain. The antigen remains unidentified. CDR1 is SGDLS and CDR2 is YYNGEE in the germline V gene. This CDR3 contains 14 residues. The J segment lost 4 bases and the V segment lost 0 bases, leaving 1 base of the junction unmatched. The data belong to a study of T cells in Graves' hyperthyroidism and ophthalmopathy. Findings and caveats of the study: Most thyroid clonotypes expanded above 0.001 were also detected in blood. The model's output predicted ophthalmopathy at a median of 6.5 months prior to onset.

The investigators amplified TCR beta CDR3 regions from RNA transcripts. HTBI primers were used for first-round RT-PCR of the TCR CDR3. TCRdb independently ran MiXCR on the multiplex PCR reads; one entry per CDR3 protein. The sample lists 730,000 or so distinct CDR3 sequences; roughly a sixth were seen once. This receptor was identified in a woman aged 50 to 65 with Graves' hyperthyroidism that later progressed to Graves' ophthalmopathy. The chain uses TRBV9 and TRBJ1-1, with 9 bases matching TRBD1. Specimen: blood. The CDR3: CASSVGDRVTEAFF. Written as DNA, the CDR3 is TGTGCCAGCAGCGTAGGGGACAGGGTCACTGAAGCTTTCTTT.